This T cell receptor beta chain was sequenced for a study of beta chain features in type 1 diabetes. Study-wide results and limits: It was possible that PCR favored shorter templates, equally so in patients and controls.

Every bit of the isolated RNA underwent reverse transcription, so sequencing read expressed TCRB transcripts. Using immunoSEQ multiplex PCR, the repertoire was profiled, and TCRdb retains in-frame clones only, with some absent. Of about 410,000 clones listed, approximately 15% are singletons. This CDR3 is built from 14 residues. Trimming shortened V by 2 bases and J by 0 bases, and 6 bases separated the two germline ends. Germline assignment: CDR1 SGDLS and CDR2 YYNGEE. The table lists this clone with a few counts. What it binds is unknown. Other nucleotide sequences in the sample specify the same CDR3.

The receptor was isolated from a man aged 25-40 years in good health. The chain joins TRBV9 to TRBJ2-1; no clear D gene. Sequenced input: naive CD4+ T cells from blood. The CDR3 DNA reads TGTGCCAGCAGCGTCGGAAGCTCCTACAATGAGCAGTTCTTC. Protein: CASSVGSSYNEQFF.